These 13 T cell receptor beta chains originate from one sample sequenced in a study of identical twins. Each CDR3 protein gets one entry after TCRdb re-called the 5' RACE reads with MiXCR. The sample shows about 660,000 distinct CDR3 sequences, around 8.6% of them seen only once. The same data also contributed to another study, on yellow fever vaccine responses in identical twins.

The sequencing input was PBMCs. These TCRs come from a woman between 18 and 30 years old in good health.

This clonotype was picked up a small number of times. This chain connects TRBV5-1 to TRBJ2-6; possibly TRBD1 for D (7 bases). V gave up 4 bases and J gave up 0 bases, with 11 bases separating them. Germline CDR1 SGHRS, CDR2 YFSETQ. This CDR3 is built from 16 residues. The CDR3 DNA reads TGCGCCAGCAGCGCGGGACAGCACTCTGGGGCCAACGTCCTGACTTTC. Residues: CASSAGQHSGANVLTF. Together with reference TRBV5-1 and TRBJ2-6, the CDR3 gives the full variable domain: KAGVTQTPRYLIKTRGQQVTLSCSPISGHRSVSWYQQTPGQGLQFLFEYFSETQRNKGNFPGRFSGRQFSNSRSEMNVSTLELGDSALYLCASSAGQHSGANVLTFGAGSRLTVL.

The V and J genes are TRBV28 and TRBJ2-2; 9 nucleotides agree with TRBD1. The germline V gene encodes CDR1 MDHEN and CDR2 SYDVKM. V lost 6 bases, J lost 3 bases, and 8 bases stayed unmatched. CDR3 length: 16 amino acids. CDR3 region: CASSKQGAGDTGELFF. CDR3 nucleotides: TGTGCCAGCAGCAAACAGGGGGCCGGCGACACCGGGGAGCTGTTTTTT.

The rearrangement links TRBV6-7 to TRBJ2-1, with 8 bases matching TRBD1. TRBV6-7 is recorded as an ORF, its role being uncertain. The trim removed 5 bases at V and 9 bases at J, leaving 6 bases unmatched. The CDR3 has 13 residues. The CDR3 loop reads CASSGQGAGEQFF. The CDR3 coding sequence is TGTGCCAGCAGTGGGCAGGGGGCGGGTGAGCAGTTCTTC.

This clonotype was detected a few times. The CDR3 region has the DNA TGTGCCAGCAGACCGACTGGCGGGGGGAGCAGTGAGACCCAGTACTTC. This encodes CASRPTGGGSSETQYF. The chain is built from TRBV2 and TRBJ2-5; 8 positions match TRBD2. V shed 6 bases, J shed 5 bases, and the junction held 14 bases outside the gene matches. The CDR3 is made up of 16 amino acids. CDR1 SNHLY and CDR2 FYNNEI come from the germline V gene. Full variable domain (outside the CDR3, taken from reference TRBV2 and TRBJ2-5): EPEVTQTPSHQVTQMGQEVILRCVPISNHLYFYWYRQILGQKVEFLVSFYNNEISEKSEIFDDQFSVERPDGSNFTLKIRSTKLEDSAMYFCASRPTGGGSSETQYFGPGTRLLVL.

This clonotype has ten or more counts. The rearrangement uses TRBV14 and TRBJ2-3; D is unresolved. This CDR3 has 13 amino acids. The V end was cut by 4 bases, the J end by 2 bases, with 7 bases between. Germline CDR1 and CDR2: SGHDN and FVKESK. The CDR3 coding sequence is TGTGCCAGCAGCCGATATAACACAGATACGCAGTATTTT. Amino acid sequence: CASSRYNTDTQYF.

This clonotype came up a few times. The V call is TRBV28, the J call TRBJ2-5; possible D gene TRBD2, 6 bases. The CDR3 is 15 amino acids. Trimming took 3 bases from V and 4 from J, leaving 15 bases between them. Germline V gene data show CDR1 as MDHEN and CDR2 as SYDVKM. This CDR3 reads CASSLGLLGVETQYF. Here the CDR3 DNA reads TGTGCCAGCAGTTTGGGACTCCTAGGGGTAGAGACCCAGTACTTC.

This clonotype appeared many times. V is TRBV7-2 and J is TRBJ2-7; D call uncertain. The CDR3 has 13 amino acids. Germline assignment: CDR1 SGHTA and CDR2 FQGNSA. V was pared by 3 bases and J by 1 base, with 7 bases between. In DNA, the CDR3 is TGTGCCAGCAGCTTCCCGAGGTCCTACGAGCAGTACTTC. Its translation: CASSFPRSYEQYF.

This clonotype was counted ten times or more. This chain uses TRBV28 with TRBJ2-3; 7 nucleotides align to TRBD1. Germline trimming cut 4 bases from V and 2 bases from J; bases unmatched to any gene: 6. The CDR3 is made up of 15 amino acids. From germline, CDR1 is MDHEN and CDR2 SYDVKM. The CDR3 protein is CASSSPGQHTDTQYF. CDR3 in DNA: TGTGCCAGCAGTTCCCCGGGACAGCACACAGATACGCAGTATTTT.

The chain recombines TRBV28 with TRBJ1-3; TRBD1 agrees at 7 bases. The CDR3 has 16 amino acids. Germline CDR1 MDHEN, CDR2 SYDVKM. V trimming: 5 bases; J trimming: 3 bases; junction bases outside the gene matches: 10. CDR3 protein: CASSPTGTVGGNTIYF. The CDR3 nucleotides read TGTGCCAGCAGTCCAACCGGGACAGTAGGTGGAAACACCATATATTTT.

CDR3 bases: TGCAGTGCTAGTAGTCAGGGTAACCACGAGCAGTACTTC. This encodes CSASSQGNHEQYF. V usage is TRBV20-1 and J usage is TRBJ2-7, with a weak D call TRBD1 (5 bases). CDR1 and CDR2 (germline): DFQATT, SNEGSKA (reference sequence). The CDR3 is made up of 13 amino acids. Between the trimmed V and J ends, which lost 3 bases and 5 bases, there was a span of 14 bases.

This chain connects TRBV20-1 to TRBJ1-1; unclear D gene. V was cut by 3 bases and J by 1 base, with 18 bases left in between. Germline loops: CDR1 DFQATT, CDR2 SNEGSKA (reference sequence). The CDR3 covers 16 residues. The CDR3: CSASKGSLNWNTEAFF. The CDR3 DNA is TGCAGTGCTAGCAAGGGCAGTCTAAACTGGAACACTGAAGCTTTCTTT.

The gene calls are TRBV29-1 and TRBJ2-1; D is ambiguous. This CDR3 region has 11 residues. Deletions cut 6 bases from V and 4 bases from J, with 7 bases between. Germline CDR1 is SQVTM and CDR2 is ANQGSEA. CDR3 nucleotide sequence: TGCAGCGTCCAGAGATACAATGAGCAGTTCTTC. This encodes CSVQRYNEQFF.

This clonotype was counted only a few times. The CDR3 region is CSARWWESTDTQYF. CDR3 nucleotide sequence: TGCAGTGCTAGATGGTGGGAGAGCACAGATACGCAGTATTTT. The J gene is TRBJ2-3, the V gene TRBV20-1; TRBD2 is a possible D gene (5 bases). The V end was cut by 2 bases, the J end by 0 bases, with 9 bases between. This CDR3 is 14 amino acids long. Germline lookup yields CDR1 DFQATT and CDR2 SNEGSKA (reference sequence).